This TCR beta chain was observed in a study of cytomegalovirus exposure and HLA in healthy donors. General study points: Rarity characterized most TCR sequences, yet some public TCRs appeared in many donors. Among CMV-associated TCR beta chains, most appeared HLA-restricted in a later analysis. A prior analysis recorded that most TCR beta V segments were productive about 90% or about 30% of the time.

Per the germline V gene, CDR1 is LGHNA and CDR2 is YSLEER. CDR3 length equals 16 residues. V dropped 4 bases and J dropped 5; count of bases not matched to a gene: 10. The PCR had 60 Vbeta and 13 Jbeta primers. Profiling relied on immunoSEQ multiplex PCR, and the TCRdb table lists in-frame clones only, not all of them. Across 100,000 to 150,000 clones, the top ten clones capture 1.5% to 1.8% of the sample. As to this clone: Its target is unknown.

The sequenced sample consisted of PBMCs. This sequence originates from a woman between 40 and 55 years old in good health and CMV-seronegative. The V gene is TRBV4-3, the J gene TRBJ2-3, with 9 bases lining up with TRBD2. Written as DNA, the CDR3 is TGCGCCAGCAGCCGGGCTTTAGCGGGGGCGGTAGATACGCAGTATTTT. Its translation: CASSRALAGAVDTQYF.